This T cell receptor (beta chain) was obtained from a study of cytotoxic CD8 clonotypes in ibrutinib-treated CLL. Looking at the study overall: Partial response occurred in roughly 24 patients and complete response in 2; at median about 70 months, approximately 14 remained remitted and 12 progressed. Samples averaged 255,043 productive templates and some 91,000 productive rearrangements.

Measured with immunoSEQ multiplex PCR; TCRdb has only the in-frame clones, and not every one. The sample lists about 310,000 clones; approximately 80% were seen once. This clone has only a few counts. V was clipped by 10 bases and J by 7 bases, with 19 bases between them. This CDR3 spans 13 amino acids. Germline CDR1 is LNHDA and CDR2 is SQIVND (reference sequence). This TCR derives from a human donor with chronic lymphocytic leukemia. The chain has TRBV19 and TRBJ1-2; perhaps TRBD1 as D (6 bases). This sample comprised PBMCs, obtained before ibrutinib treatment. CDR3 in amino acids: CAINEQGVGGYTF. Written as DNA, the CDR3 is TGTGCCATCAACGAACAGGGAGTAGGTGGCTACACCTTC.